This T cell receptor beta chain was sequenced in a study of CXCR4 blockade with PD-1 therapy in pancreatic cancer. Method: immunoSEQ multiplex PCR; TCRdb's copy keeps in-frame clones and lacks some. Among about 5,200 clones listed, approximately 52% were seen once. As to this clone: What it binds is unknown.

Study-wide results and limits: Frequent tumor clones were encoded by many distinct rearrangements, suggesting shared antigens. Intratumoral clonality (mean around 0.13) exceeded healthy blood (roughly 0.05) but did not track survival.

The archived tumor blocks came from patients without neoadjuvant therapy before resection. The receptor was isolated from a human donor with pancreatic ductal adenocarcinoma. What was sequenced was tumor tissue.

As DNA, the CDR3 is TGTGCCAGCTCACCACGGCACAAAAGCTCCTACAATGAGCAGTTCTTC. Translating gives CASSPRHKSSYNEQFF. The V gene is TRBV18, the J gene TRBJ2-1; the D is unclear. Trimming pared 1 base from V and 0 bases from J, leaving 10 bases between. This CDR3 spans 16 amino acids. CDR1 is KGHSH, CDR2 LQKENI, per germline.